This T cell receptor beta chain was captured in a study of blood T cell repertoires in COVID-19. CDR1 is LGHNA, CDR2 YSLEER, per germline. With 0 bases removed from V and 6 bases from J, the gap between germline ends came to 9 bases. The CDR3 is 13 residues long. Across about two dozen US areas, participants ranged in age from about 18 to 89 years. Produced via immunoSEQ multiplex PCR; TCRdb's table is partial and in-frame only. The repertoire holds 230,000 or so clones, with 75% to 90% as singletons. The chain couples TRBV4-3 to TRBJ2-7; D is unclear. This TCR was recovered from a woman aged 35 to 49 with acute COVID-19. Sequenced material: PBMCs or T cells enriched from blood (not recorded which). CDR3 sequence: CASSQDVPGEQYF. In nucleotides, the CDR3 is TGCGCCAGCAGCCAAGATGTTCCGGGCGAGCAGTACTTC.